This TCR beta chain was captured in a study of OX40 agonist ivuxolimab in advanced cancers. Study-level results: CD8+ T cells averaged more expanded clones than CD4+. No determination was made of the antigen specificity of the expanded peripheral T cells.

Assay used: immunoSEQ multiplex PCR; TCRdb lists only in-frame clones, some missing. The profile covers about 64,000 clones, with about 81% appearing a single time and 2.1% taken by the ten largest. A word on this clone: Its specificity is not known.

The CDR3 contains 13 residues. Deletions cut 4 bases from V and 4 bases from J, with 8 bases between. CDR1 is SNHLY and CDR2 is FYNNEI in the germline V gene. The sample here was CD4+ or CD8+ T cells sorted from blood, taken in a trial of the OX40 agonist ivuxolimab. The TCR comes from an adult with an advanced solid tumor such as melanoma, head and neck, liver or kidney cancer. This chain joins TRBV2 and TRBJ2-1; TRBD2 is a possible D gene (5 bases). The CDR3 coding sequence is TGTGCCAGCAGTGGGGAGTCTTACAATGAGCAGTTCTTC. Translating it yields CASSGESYNEQFF.